This TCR beta chain was obtained from a study of beta chain features in type 1 diabetes. General study findings and limits: Within patients, naive, central memory and Treg TCRB repertoires seemed more similar than within healthy donors. Any HLA-type effect on TCRB rearrangement remained unresolved here. People with Type 1 diabetes carried modestly yet significantly shorter TCRB CDR3s in all four CD4+ subsets.

As for this clone: Antigen specificity is unknown.

This CDR3 region has 15 residues. CDR1 and CDR2 from the germline V gene are SGHRS and YFSETQ. V lost 4 bases to trimming and J lost 1 base, with 14 bases between them. The authors reverse transcribed all of the isolated RNA, so sequencing captured expressed TCRB transcripts. The data were produced by immunoSEQ multiplex PCR, yet TCRdb's version contains in-frame clones alone and is incomplete. Among about 140,000 clones listed, around 13% were seen once. CD4+ cells of the naive, central memory, regulatory and stem cell-like memory types were sorted via CD45RO/CCR7/CD25/CD127/CD95/CD27. The specimen sequenced was central memory CD4+ T cells from blood. The rearrangement links TRBV5-1 to TRBJ1-1, with D perhaps TRBD1 (5 bases). This TCR was recovered from a man aged 18 to 30 with type 1 diabetes. CDR3 region: CASSIPGRQNTEAFF. The CDR3 bases are TGCGCCAGCAGCATTCCGGGACGCCAGAACACTGAAGCTTTCTTT.